This T cell receptor (beta chain) was recorded in a study of cytomegalovirus exposure and HLA in healthy donors. Study-level results: A later analysis linked a missense DCLRE1C variant to TCR beta V- and J-gene trimming.

60 Vbeta and 13 Jbeta primers were used in PCR. Sequencing was performed with immunoSEQ multiplex PCR; in TCRdb, only in-frame clones are kept and a portion is missing. The table shows about 160,000 clones, with 75% to 90% occurring only once. CDR3 length: 16 residues. Trimming at V came to 0 bases and at J to 8 bases, leaving 12 bases not matched to a gene. CDR1 is LGHNA and CDR2 is YSLEER in the germline V gene. Samples came from healthy bone marrow donors. This clone appeared a single time. Its antigen is undetermined. Sequencing input: PBMCs. J is TRBJ1-2 and V is TRBV4-3; TRBD1 matches 7 bases. This receptor was identified in a man aged 25 to 40 in good health and CMV-seronegative. The CDR3 DNA follows: TGCGCCAGCAGCCAAGACCTCTCCGGACAGGTTGGAGGCTACACCTTC. Protein product: CASSQDLSGQVGGYTF.